This TCR beta chain was sequenced in a study of molecular identifiers for immune sequencing clone quantification. Study at large: Split five ways in replicates, RNA from approximately 20,000 or 98,000 naive CD8 cells had four portions sequenced. Study-wide results and caveats: Barcodes shared by identical TCR molecules could lead to underestimated sizes of highly expanded clones.

This clonotype was picked up a small number of times. Its specificity is unknown. TCRdb fed the PCR reads into MiXCR, producing one record per CDR3 protein. The profile covers about 36,000 distinct CDR3 sequences, with roughly 18% appearing a single time and approximately 6.7% taken by the ten largest. This sequence was found in a human donor in good health. Some libraries in this study had Jurkat cell RNA spiked in. Input material: naive CD8+ T cells from blood, with Jurkat cell RNA spiked in. The subset was: FACS-sorted CD8+CD4-CCR7+CD45RA+ naive T cells.

CDR3 region: CASSVSGTIYGYTF. As DNA, the CDR3 is TGTGCCAGCAGCGTATCGGGGACAATCTATGGCTACACCTTC. The chain has TRBV7-9 and TRBJ1-2; D possibly corresponds to TRBD1 (6 bases). The CDR3 sequence is 14 residues long. Germline lookup yields CDR1 SEHNR and CDR2 FQNEAQ (reference sequence). V lost 5 bases and J 4 bases, leaving 14 bases between the germline ends.